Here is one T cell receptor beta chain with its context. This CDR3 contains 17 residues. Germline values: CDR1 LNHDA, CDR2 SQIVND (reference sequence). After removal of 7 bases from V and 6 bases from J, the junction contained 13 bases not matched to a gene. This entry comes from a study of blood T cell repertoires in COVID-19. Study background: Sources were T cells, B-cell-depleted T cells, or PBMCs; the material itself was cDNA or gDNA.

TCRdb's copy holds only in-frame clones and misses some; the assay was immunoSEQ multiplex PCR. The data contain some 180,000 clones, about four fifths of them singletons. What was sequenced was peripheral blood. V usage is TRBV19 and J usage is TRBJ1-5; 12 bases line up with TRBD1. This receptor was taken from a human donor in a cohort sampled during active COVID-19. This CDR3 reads CASNTPRGQGAGQPQHF. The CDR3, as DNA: TGTGCCAGTAACACACCGCGGGGACAGGGGGCCGGTCAGCCCCAGCATTTT.